A single sample is the source of the 7 T cell receptor beta chains below, sequenced in a study of siplizumab effects on memory and regulatory T cells. Sequenced by immunoSEQ multiplex PCR; TCRdb stores in-frame clones only, minus some. The table records over 80,000 clones, about 87% of them present only once. Sequencing was carried out using Tregs sorted from blood. Source of these receptors: a human donor in good health.

The CDR3 coding sequence is TGCGCCAGCAGCGGTGAGGTGGAGACCCAGTACTTC. It encodes CASSGEVETQYF. The chain uses TRBV5-1 and TRBJ2-5; no definite D call. The V gene lost 4 bases and the J gene lost 5 bases, with 9 bases spanning the gap. This CDR3 contains 12 residues. Germline loops: CDR1 SGHRS, CDR2 YFSETQ. The full variable domain, in which reference TRBV5-1 and TRBJ2-5 provide the parts outside the CDR3, is KAGVTQTPRYLIKTRGQQVTLSCSPISGHRSVSWYQQTPGQGLQFLFEYFSETQRNKGNFPGRFSGRQFSNSRSEMNVSTLELGDSALYLCASSGEVETQYFGPGTRLLVL.

This chain uses TRBV5-6 with TRBJ1-1; D is uncertain. The CDR3 runs 14 residues. Trimming shortened V by 1 base and J by 3 bases, and 10 bases separated the two germline ends. Germline V gene lookup returns CDR1 SGHDT and CDR2 YYEEEE. The CDR3, as DNA: TGTGCCAGCAGCTTGTGGTGGCAGTACACTGAAGCTTTCTTT. Amino acid sequence: CASSLWWQYTEAFF. The full variable domain, with the rest looked up from reference TRBV5-6 and TRBJ1-1, is DAGVTQSPTHLIKTRGQQVTLRCSPKSGHDTVSWYQQALGQGPQFIFQYYEEEERQRGNFPDRFSGHQFPNYSSELNVNALLLGDSALYLCASSLWWQYTEAFFGQGTRLTVV.

The genes are TRBV4-3 and TRBJ2-1; D is uncertain. With 0 bases removed from V and 1 base from J, the gap between germline ends came to 7 bases. The CDR3 is 15 amino acids. From germline, CDR1 is LGHNA and CDR2 YSLEER. CDR3 region: CASSQDQESYNEQFF. The CDR3 coding sequence is TGCGCCAGCAGCCAAGATCAGGAGTCCTACAATGAGCAGTTCTTC.

The V gene is TRBV30, the J gene TRBJ2-7, with D perhaps TRBD1 or TRBD2 (5 bases each). The CDR3 sequence is 13 residues long. The germline V gene has CDR1 GTSNPN and CDR2 SVGIG (reference sequence). The V and J ends lost 2 bases and 6 bases respectively, with 14 bases between them. CDR3 sequence: CAWSTQWDREQYF. The CDR3 nucleotides read TGTGCCTGGAGTACCCAGTGGGACCGCGAGCAGTACTTC.

As regards this clone: A junction boundary mismatches the germline segment, possibly from a read error. The chain links TRBV5-6 to TRBJ2-1, with D perhaps TRBD1 (5 bases). In germline, CDR1 is SGHDT, CDR2 YYEEEE. This CDR3 comprises 11 residues. For the CDR3, the DNA is TGTGCCAGTGGGATTTGGGGCACCCAGGTCTTC. This sequence encodes CASGIWGTQVF.

The genes are TRBV7-2 and TRBJ2-2; either TRBD1 or TRBD2 may fit D (5 bases each). The CDR3 totals 13 residues. The V end was cut by 8 bases, the J end by 2 bases, with 9 bases between. The germline gives CDR1 SGHTA, CDR2 FQGNSA. The CDR3 reads CASEGINTGELFF. For the CDR3, the DNA is TGTGCCAGCGAGGGGATCAACACCGGGGAGCTGTTTTTT.

The gene calls are TRBV18 and TRBJ2-7; maybe TRBD1 (6 bases). V was cut by 6 bases and J by 6 bases, with 15 bases left in between. CDR1 KGHSH and CDR2 LQKENI come from the germline V gene. This CDR3 has 13 residues. CDR3 bases: TGTGCCAGCTCCCAGTGGGGGCCCAGCGAGCAGTACTTC. Residues: CASSQWGPSEQYF. The variable domain in full, completed from reference TRBV18 and TRBJ2-7, reads NAGVMQNPRHLVRRRGQEARLRCSPMKGHSHVYWYRQLPEEGLKFMVYLQKENIIDESGMPKERFSAEFPKEGPSILRIQQVVRGDSAAYFCASSQWGPSEQYFGPGTRLTVT.